The sequence of this TCR beta chain was determined in a study of molecular identifiers for immune sequencing clone quantification. Study results and limitations: Spiked-in Jurkat TCR RNA corresponding to one cell was reported as detectable against approximately 1 million naive cells. Clones exceeding 20 RNA copies carried over 98% of effector molecules but under 1% of naive-cell molecules. Sharing of a barcode by identical TCR molecules could cause highly expanded clone sizes to be underestimated.

In the case of this clonotype: The target antigen is unknown.

CDR3 length: 14 residues. Trimming cost V 11 bases and J 1 base, with 16 bases left between them. The germline V gene has CDR1 SEHNR and CDR2 FQNEAQ (reference sequence). Bulk TCR library preparation followed previously described methods with listed TCR primers. TCRdb independently ran MiXCR on the PCR reads; one entry per CDR3 protein. The sample consists of more than 550,000 distinct CDR3 sequences, about 25% of them appearing once. This TCR came from a human donor in good health. Some libraries in this study had Jurkat cell RNA spiked in. Source material: naive CD8+ T cells from blood, with Jurkat cell RNA spiked in. The subset was: FACS-sorted CD8+CD4-CCR7+CD45RA+ naive T cells. This chain connects TRBV7-9 to TRBJ2-3, with D perhaps assigned TRBD1 or TRBD2 (7 bases each). As DNA, the CDR3 is TGTGCCTTTGGGGAGGGGGCTGGCACAGATACGCAGTATTTT. Translation gives CAFGEGAGTDTQYF.